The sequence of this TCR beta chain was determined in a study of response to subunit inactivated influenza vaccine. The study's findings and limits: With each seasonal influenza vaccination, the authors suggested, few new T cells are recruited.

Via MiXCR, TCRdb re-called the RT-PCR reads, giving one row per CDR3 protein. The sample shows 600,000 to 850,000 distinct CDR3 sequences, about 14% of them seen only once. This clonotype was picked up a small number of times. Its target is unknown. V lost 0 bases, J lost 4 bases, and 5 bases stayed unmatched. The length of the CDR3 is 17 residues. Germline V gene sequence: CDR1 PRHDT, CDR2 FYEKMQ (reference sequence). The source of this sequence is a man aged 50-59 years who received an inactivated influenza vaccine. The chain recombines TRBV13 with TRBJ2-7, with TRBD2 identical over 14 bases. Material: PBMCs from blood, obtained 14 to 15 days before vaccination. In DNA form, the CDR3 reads TGTGCCAGCAGCTTAGGGGGACTAGCGGGGGCACAGTACGAGCAGTACTTC. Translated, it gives CASSLGGLAGAQYEQYF.